Many counts were recorded for the clone carrying this TCR beta chain. Its antigen is still unknown. The record originates from a study of metastatic and nonmetastatic thyroid tumors. Overall study context: The authors compared repertoires across blood and tumor or nodule tissue from malignant and benign thyroid patients. Overall study findings and caveats: The study reportedly found significantly higher TCR beta diversity in malignant thyroid tumors than benign nodules, in blood and tumor.

Each patient went into thyroid surgery without having received any treatment. In the source study's methods: Building a distant-metastasis classifier for papillary thyroid cancer drew on CDR3 differences across clinicopathological groups. TCRdb recomputed clones from the PCR reads via MiXCR. TCRdb, rather than the study authors, made the V and J calls. The sample carries around 21,000 clones, about 23% recorded once. V was pared by 7 bases and J by 0 bases, with 12 bases between. Germline V CDR1 and CDR2: MDHEN, SYDVKM. CDR3 length: 15 amino acids. The material sequenced was tumor tissue. The origin of this receptor is a male donor with papillary thyroid cancer or a benign thyroid nodule (not recorded which). Some clones in this sample may be carry-over from other donors' samples. The chain combines TRBV28 with TRBJ2-2; D not resolved. The CDR3 loop reads CASTSRLSNTGELFF. CDR3 coding DNA: TGTGCCAGCACTTCAAGGCTATCGAACACCGGGGAGCTGTTTTTT.